A selection of T cell receptor beta chains follows, all from one sample in a study of cytotoxic CD8 clonotypes in ibrutinib-treated CLL. Here immunoSEQ multiplex PCR was the method, and the copy in TCRdb shows in-frame clones only, minus some. The sample shows about 39,000 clones, about two thirds of them seen only once. The sequenced sample was PBMCs, obtained at disease progression, from a patient treated with ibrutinib. Receptors originate from a human donor with chronic lymphocytic leukemia. Each CDR3 is given with its conserved first and last residue. Each record gives: clone size, J gene, V gene, D gene, CDR3 protein, CDR3 DNA. A D gene is named only where the DNA matches it firmly. Not all rows give a size; the values are once, few, many and, for expanded clones, a class.

>.|TRBJ1-1|TRBV19|.
CASRRTGQGTEAFF
TGTGCCAGTAGGAGAACGGGACAAGGCACTGAAGCTTTCTTT
>.|TRBJ2-1|TRBV19|.
CASSLTANNEQFF
TGTGCCAGTAGTCTGACCGCTAACAATGAGCAGTTCTTC
>few|TRBJ2-2|TRBV6-5|TRBD1
CASSSGTGKRTGELFF
TGTGCCAGCAGTTCCGGGACAGGGAAAAGGACCGGGGAGCTGTTTTTT
>once|TRBJ1-4|TRBV6-5|.
CASSYSAGTGGEKLFF
TGTGCCAGCAGTTACTCCGCAGGGACCGGAGGTGAAAAACTGTTTTTT
>once|TRBJ2-5|TRBV2|.
CASSETDLARHASQETQYF
TGTGCCAGCAGTGAAACGGACCTGGCGAGGCACGCATCACAAGAGACCCAGTACTTC
>.|TRBJ1-5|TRBV19|.
CASSEDRDQPQHF
TGTGCCAGTAGTGAGGATAGGGATCAGCCCCAGCATTTT
>.|TRBJ1-1|TRBV7-6|.
CASSLRGTEAFF
TGTGCCAGCAGCTTAAGGGGCACTGAAGCTTTCTTT
>.|TRBJ2-3|TRBV5-1|.
CASSFDGYTDTQYF
TGCGCCAGCAGCTTTGACGGCTACACAGATACGCAGTATTTT
>.|TRBJ2-7|TRBV7-3|.
CASSFRSEGEQYF
TGTGCCAGCAGCTTTAGGTCGGAGGGCGAGCAGTACTTC
>.|TRBJ2-7|TRBV13|.
CASSPGQIINEQYF
TGTGCCAGCAGCCCGGGACAAATAATTAACGAGCAGTACTTC
>.|TRBJ2-3|TRBV6-5|.
CASRKQGVGTDTQYF
TGTGCCAGCCGTAAACAGGGAGTAGGCACAGATACGCAGTATTTT
>.|TRBJ2-5|TRBV5-1|TRBD1
CASRTNPTGSEETQYF
TGCGCCAGCAGGACCAACCCGACAGGGTCGGAGGAGACCCAGTACTTC
>once|TRBJ2-3|TRBV28|TRBD2
CASSWTSGRPDTQYF
TGTGCCAGCAGTTGGACTAGCGGGAGACCAGATACGCAGTATTTT
>few|TRBJ1-2|TRBV5-8|.
CASSFLGGYGYTF
TGTGCCAGCAGCTTCCTGGGCGGCTATGGCTACACCTTC
>.|TRBJ2-5|TRBV30|TRBD2
CAWSVRGLGEETQYF
TGTGCCTGGAGTGTACGCGGACTAGGCGAAGAGACCCAGTACTTC
>few|TRBJ1-2|TRBV2|.
CASSVGGAVSYTF
TGTGCCAGCTCCGTCGGGGGCGCGGTAAGCTACACCTTC
>.|TRBJ2-7|TRBV7-8|TRBD2
CASSLPGLAVYEQYF
TGTGCCAGCAGCTTACCGGGACTAGCGGTCTACGAGCAGTACTTC
>few|TRBJ2-2|TRBV19|.
CASSIVEGSTTGELFF
TGTGCCAGTAGTATAGTCGAGGGTTCGACCACCGGGGAGCTGTTTTTT
>.|TRBJ1-6|TRBV19|.
CASSTSGDSPLHF
TGTGCCAGTAGTACATCAGGCGACTCACCCCTCCACTTT
>few|TRBJ2-5|TRBV15|TRBD2
CATSRGMQWEGQETQYF
TGTGCCACCAGCAGAGGGATGCAGTGGGAGGGGCAAGAGACCCAGTACTTC
>.|TRBJ2-3|TRBV20-1|.
CSAYRADTQYF
TGCAGTGCTTACCGAGCAGATACGCAGTATTTT
>.|TRBJ2-4|TRBV28|.
CASREGAAKNIQYF
TGTGCCAGCAGGGAGGGAGCGGCCAAAAACATTCAGTACTTC
>.|TRBJ2-3|TRBV29-1|.
CSVGTTSTDTQYF
TGCAGCGTTGGTACAACTAGCACAGATACGCAGTATTTT
>.|TRBJ1-5|TRBV18|.
CASSPDRGINQPQHF
TGTGCCAGCTCACCTGATAGGGGGATCAATCAGCCCCAGCATTTT
>.|TRBJ1-2|TRBV21-1|.
CASSSPPEGNGYTF
TGTGCCAGCAGCAGCCCTCCCGAAGGGAACGGCTACACCTTC
>.|TRBJ2-7|TRBV9|TRBD1
CASSVQGEWGEQYF
TGTGCCAGCAGCGTACAGGGGGAGTGGGGCGAGCAGTACTTC